This TCR beta chain stems from a study of T cell responses to AZD1222 COVID-19 vaccine. The table came from immunoSEQ multiplex PCR; TCRdb's copy has only in-frame clones and leaves some out. The data contain about 210,000 clones, 94% of them singletons. Study results and limitations: Spike was spanned by vaccine-associated CD4 TCRs, which were dominant at 160-218 and 743-854. Close to half of spike-specific TCRs reportedly recognize unmutated variant regions. An increase in Spike-specific TCR breadth and depth was observed after two AZD1222 doses. Only five or six AZD1222 recipients tested seropositive at baseline.

V shed 3 bases and J shed 7 bases, with 9 bases lying between them. The germline V gene has CDR1 GTSNPN and CDR2 SVGIG (reference sequence). The CDR3 length is 11 residues. Concerning this clone itself: Its matching antigen is unknown.

This receptor was taken from an adult who received the MenACWY meningococcal vaccine as a control. This sequence joins TRBV30 and TRBJ1-1; D remains unclear. Sequencing used peripheral blood, obtained 28 days after the second dose of the MenACWY control vaccine. The CDR3 here is CAWRQVYEAFF. CDR3 sequence (DNA): TGTGCCTGGAGGCAGGTTTATGAAGCTTTCTTT.